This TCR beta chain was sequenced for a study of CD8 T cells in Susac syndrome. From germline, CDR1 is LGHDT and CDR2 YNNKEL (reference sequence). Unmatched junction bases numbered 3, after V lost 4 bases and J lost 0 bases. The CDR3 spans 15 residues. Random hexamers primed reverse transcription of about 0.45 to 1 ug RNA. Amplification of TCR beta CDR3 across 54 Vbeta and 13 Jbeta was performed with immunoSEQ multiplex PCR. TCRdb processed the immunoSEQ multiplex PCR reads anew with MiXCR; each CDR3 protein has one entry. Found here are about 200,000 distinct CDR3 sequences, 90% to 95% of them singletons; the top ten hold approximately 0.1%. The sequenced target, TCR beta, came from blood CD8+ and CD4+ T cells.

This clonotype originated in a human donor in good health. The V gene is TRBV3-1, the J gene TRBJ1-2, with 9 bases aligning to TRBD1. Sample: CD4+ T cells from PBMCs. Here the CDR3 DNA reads TGTGCCAGCAGCCGGGACAGGGAGGCTAACTATGGCTACACCTTC. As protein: CASSRDREANYGYTF. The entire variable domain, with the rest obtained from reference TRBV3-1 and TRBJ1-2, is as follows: DTAVSQTPKYLVTQMGNDKSIKCEQNLGHDTMYWYKQDSKKFLKIMFSYNNKELIINETVPNRFSPKSPDKAHLNLHINSLELGDSAVYFCASSRDREANYGYTFGSGTRLTVV.